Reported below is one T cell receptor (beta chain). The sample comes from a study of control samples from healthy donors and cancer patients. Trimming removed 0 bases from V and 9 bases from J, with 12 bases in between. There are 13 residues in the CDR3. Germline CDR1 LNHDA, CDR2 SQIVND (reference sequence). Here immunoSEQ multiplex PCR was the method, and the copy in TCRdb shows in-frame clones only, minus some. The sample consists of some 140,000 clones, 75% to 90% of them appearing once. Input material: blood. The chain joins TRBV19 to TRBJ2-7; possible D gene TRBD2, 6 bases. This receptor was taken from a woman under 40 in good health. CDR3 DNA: TGTGCCAGTAGTATAGATCTGGTAGCGGTGCAGTACTTC. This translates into CASSIDLVAVQYF.